This T cell receptor beta chain comes out of a study of post-analysis software for immune sequencing data. Unique molecular identifiers were built into the TCR beta cDNA libraries. Between roughly 0.9 and 11 million T cells gave rise to 450,000 to 650,000 cDNA molecules. One entry per CDR3 protein, called by TCRdb with MiXCR from the PCR reads. The table has approximately 260,000 distinct CDR3 sequences, 36% seen once; the top ten hold around 4.7%. The V gene's germline CDR1 is SGHVS and CDR2 FQNEAQ. The CDR3 is made up of 12 amino acids. Trimming pared 5 bases from V and 9 bases from J, leaving 13 bases between. This clonotype was found many times. Its antigen is undetermined. Study-wide results and caveats: Controls showed lower frequencies than patients for four to six TRBV segments, and TRBV5-6, TRBV5-1 and TRBV20-1 were among these. In multiple sclerosis, normalized Chao1 diversity was significantly below that of controls.

What was sequenced was blood. The chain carries TRBV7-8 and TRBJ2-5; D is tentatively TRBD1 or TRBD2 (5 bases each). The clonotype comes from a girl aged 5 to 17 with multiple sclerosis. In DNA, the CDR3 is TGTGCCAGCAGCCGGGACGATAGCGCCCAGTACTTC. Translating gives CASSRDDSAQYF.